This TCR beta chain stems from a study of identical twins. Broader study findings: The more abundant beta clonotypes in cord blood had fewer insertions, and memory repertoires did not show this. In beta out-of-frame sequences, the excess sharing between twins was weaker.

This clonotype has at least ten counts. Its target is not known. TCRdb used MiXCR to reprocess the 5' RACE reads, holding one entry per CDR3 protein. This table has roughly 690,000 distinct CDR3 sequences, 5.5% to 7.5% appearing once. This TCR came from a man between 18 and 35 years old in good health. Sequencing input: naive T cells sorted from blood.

CDR3 sequence (DNA): TGCAGTGCTAGAGATATATCATCCCGACTAGCCGCTTACGAGCAGTACGTC. This codes for CSARDISSRLAAYEQYV. This chain joins TRBV20-1 and TRBJ2-7, with TRBD2 matching 7 bases. V lost 0 bases and J lost 4; bases outside the gene matches: 15. The CDR3 extends over 17 amino acids. Germline CDR1 reads DFQATT; CDR2 reads SNEGSKA (reference sequence).